A selection of T cell receptor beta chains follows, all from one sample in a study of T cell changes during pregnancy in multiple sclerosis. Produced via immunoSEQ multiplex PCR; TCRdb's table is partial and in-frame only. The sample has around 26,000 clones, approximately 89% seen once; the top ten hold about 12%. The specimen was CD8+ T cells from peripheral blood mononuclear cells, collected in the first trimester of pregnancy. The receptors here all came from a female donor in good health, enrolled as a control in a pregnancy study. Each CDR3 is given with its conserved first and last residue. A D gene is named only where the DNA matches it firmly. The listing skips clone size in some rows; elsewhere it reads once, few, many or a size class.

v_gene	j_gene	abundance	d_gene	CDR3aa	CDR3nt
TRBV27	TRBJ2-5	few	.	CASGLPQETQYF	TGTGCCTCCGGTCTGCCCCAAGAGACCCAGTACTTC
TRBV11-2	TRBJ1-2	.	TRBD1	CASSSTTGGGYGYTF	TGTGCCAGCAGCTCCACGACAGGGGGAGGGTATGGCTACACCTTC
TRBV7-2	TRBJ2-1	.	TRBD2	CASRRSGSYNEQFF	TGTGCCAGCAGGCGTAGCGGGTCCTACAATGAGCAGTTCTTC
TRBV28	TRBJ1-6	.	.	CASSFGAISYNSPLHF	TGTGCCAGCAGTTTTGGGGCTATCTCCTATAATTCACCCCTCCACTTT
TRBV7-9	TRBJ2-3	few	TRBD2	CASSHRDYPDTQYF	TGTGCCAGCAGCCACCGGGACTACCCCGATACGCAGTATTTT
TRBV15	TRBJ2-1	.	TRBD1	CATSRDGTVNNEQFF	TGTGCCACCAGCAGGGACGGGACAGTTAACAATGAGCAGTTCTTC
TRBV6-5	TRBJ1-5	.	.	CASSYSRAQPQHF	TGTGCCAGCAGTTACTCGCGCGCTCAGCCCCAGCATTTT
TRBV18	TRBJ2-7	.	TRBD1	CASSPTGGNGEQYF	TGTGCCAGCTCACCAACAGGGGGCAATGGGGAGCAGTACTTC
TRBV11-2	TRBJ1-1	.	.	CASSPTSSYTEAFF	TGTGCCAGCAGCCCCACTAGTAGCTATACTGAAGCTTTCTTT
TRBV2	TRBJ2-1	.	TRBD2	CASTGRAGLAGLGEQFF	TGTGCCAGCACGGGTCGAGCCGGACTAGCTGGATTGGGTGAGCAGTTCTTC
TRBV5-5	TRBJ1-4	.	.	CASTRQLPQYNEKLFF	TGTGCCAGCACCAGACAGTTACCCCAATATAATGAAAAACTGTTTTTT
TRBV27	TRBJ2-1	.	TRBD1	CASSLNPGQGAHEQFF	TGTGCCAGCAGTTTAAATCCGGGACAGGGGGCTCATGAGCAGTTCTTC
TRBV5-6	TRBJ1-1	once	.	CASSLRGTEAFF	TGTGCCAGCAGCTTGAGGGGTACTGAAGCTTTCTTT
TRBV6-1	TRBJ2-1	.	TRBD1	CASSEDAGTGNNEQFF	TGTGCCAGCAGTGAAGACGCCGGGACAGGGAACAATGAGCAGTTCTTC
TRBV11-2	TRBJ2-1	.	TRBD2	CASSLAAGLNNEQFF	TGTGCCAGCAGCTTAGCCGCGGGACTAAACAATGAGCAGTTCTTC
TRBV5-4	TRBJ2-1	medium-sized	TRBD2	CASSTLTSGSGDEQFF	TGTGCCAGCAGCACCCTGACTAGCGGGAGTGGTGATGAGCAGTTCTTC
TRBV19	TRBJ2-2	.	.	CASKTRVDRAFGELFF	TGTGCCAGCAAAACGAGGGTGGATCGCGCGTTCGGGGAGCTGTTTTTT